Presented here are 32 T cell receptor beta chains from one specimen sequenced in a study of cytomegalovirus exposure and HLA in healthy donors. Amplification used 60 Vbeta primers and 13 Jbeta primers. Using immunoSEQ multiplex PCR, the repertoire was profiled, and TCRdb retains in-frame clones only, with some absent. The table shows approximately 120,000 clones, with around 80% occurring only once. Sequencing was done on a sample of PBMCs. The receptors shown here come from a woman younger than 45 in good health and CMV-seronegative.

This chain joins TRBV2 and TRBJ1-2; 7 bases are shared with TRBD1. Losses at the gene ends were 6 bases for V and 0 bases for J; bases not matched to a gene: 10. Germline loops: CDR1 SNHLY, CDR2 FYNNEI. CDR3 length: 16 amino acids. The CDR3 region has the DNA TGTGCCAGCAGAAACACAGGGGACCGAGCTAACTATGGCTACACCTTC. Amino acids: CASRNTGDRANYGYTF. The variable domain in full, with the rest retrieved from reference TRBV2 and TRBJ1-2, is EPEVTQTPSHQVTQMGQEVILRCVPISNHLYFYWYRQILGQKVEFLVSFYNNEISEKSEIFDDQFSVERPDGSNFTLKIRSTKLEDSAMYFCASRNTGDRANYGYTFGSGTRLTVV.

This clone occurred once. The CDR3 here is CASSLREIGSYEQYF. CDR3 DNA: TGTGCCAGTAGTCTCCGCGAGATTGGCTCCTACGAGCAGTACTTC. This rearrangement joins TRBV19 to TRBJ2-7; D uncertain. V was cut by 5 bases and J by 0 bases, with 14 bases left in between. From germline, CDR1 is LNHDA and CDR2 SQIVND (reference sequence). The CDR3 has 15 amino acids.

This chain links TRBV25-1 with TRBJ1-1, with D perhaps matching TRBD1 (6 bases). Trimming removed 4 bases at V and 5 bases at J, with 11 bases between. In germline, CDR1 is MGHDK, CDR2 SYGVNS. The CDR3 spans 13 residues. As DNA, the CDR3 is TGTGCCAGCAGTGCTACAGGGTGGACTGAAGCTTTCTTT. Amino acids: CASSATGWTEAFF.

This chain links TRBV4-1 with TRBJ2-5, with D perhaps TRBD2 (5 bases). The DNA matches TRBJ2-7 better at its end, which makes the J call doubtful. Germline assignment: CDR1 MGHRA and CDR2 YSYEKL. The CDR3 runs to 13 residues. CDR3 DNA: TGCGCCAGCAGCTACGAGAGGGAAGGCGAGCAGTACTTC. This encodes CASSYEREGEQYF.

The V gene is TRBV7-2, the J gene TRBJ2-7, with 7 bases identical to TRBD2. This CDR3 is 16 amino acids long. Germline trimming cut 1 base from V and 3 bases from J; bases unmatched to any gene: 9. Germline CDR1 SGHTA, CDR2 FQGNSA. CDR3: CASSLGGAGVIYEQYF. The CDR3 DNA reads as TGTGCCAGCAGCTTAGGAGGTGCGGGAGTCATCTACGAGCAGTACTTC.

The rearrangement links TRBV5-4 to TRBJ2-1; tentatively, D is TRBD1 (6 bases). V lost 5 bases, J lost 4 bases, and 13 bases lay in between. The CDR3 is 14 amino acids. Germline V gene lookup returns CDR1 SGHNT and CDR2 YYREEE (reference sequence). The CDR3 here is CASRGPDRYNEQFF. CDR3 DNA: TGTGCCAGCAGGGGACCGGACAGATACAATGAGCAGTTCTTC. Complete variable domain (other parts from reference TRBV5-4 and TRBJ2-1): ETGVTQSPTHLIKTRGQQVTLRCSSQSGHNTVSWYQQALGQGPQFIFQYYREEENGRGNFPPRFSGLQFPNYSSELNVNALELDDSALYLCASRGPDRYNEQFFGPGTRLTVL.

The chain recombines TRBV11-2 with TRBJ2-7, with 7 bases lining up with TRBD1. Germline V gene sequence: CDR1 SGHAT, CDR2 FQNNGV. The V and J ends lost 3 bases and 4 bases, in that order; junction bases with no gene match: 9. The CDR3 has 15 residues. CDR3 amino acids: CASSFLPGQTYEQYF. The CDR3 bases are TGTGCCAGCAGCTTTCTGCCGGGACAGACGTACGAGCAGTACTTC.

The chain is built from TRBV21-1 and TRBJ2-7; the D call of TRBD2 is as the table states it, not checked on the DNA. TRBV21-1 is a pseudogene segment. The CDR3 has 16 residues. CDR3 residues: CASSTGTSGRGPGQYF. The CDR3 bases are TGTGCCAGCAGTACCGGGACTAGCGGGAGGGGTCCTGGGCAGTACTTC.

The CDR3 region has the DNA TGTGCCAGCAGTAACGACTTAAACTATGGCTACACCTTC. Residues: CASSNDLNYGYTF. The chain carries TRBV6-1 and TRBJ1-2, with unresolved D. V was pared by 5 bases and J by 2 bases, with 9 bases between. This CDR3 comprises 13 residues. CDR1 is MNHNS, CDR2 SASEGT, per germline.

This chain links TRBV19 with TRBJ2-1, with 13 nucleotides matching TRBD2. CDR1 is LNHDA and CDR2 is SQIVND in the germline V gene (reference sequence). The CDR3 is 17 amino acids. Trimming removed 4 bases from V and 12 bases from J; junction bases left unmatched: 15. CDR3 region: CASSNRMGLAGSGRQFF. As DNA, the CDR3 is TGTGCCAGTAGTAATAGAATGGGACTAGCGGGAAGTGGGAGGCAGTTCTTC.

As to this clone: Its ends do not fully match the called genes, so a read error is possible. Other DNA sequences of this sample code for an identical CDR3. The genes are TRBV27 and TRBJ1-1; D might be TRBD1 (5 bases). The CDR3 consists of 16 residues. CDR1 and CDR2 from the germline V gene are MNHEY and SMNVEV (reference sequence). DNA for the CDR3: TGTGCCAGCAGCCTTATTGCGGGACGGATGAACACTGAAGCATTCTTT. It is translated as CASSLIAGRMNTEAFF.

The CDR3 spells CASRYTGGAKGYTF. The CDR3, as DNA: TGTGCCAGTAGATATACAGGGGGCGCCAAGGGCTACACCTTC. This rearrangement joins TRBV19 to TRBJ1-2; 9 bases fit TRBD1. Unmatched junction bases numbered 10, after V lost 6 bases and J lost 8 bases. CDR1 is LNHDA and CDR2 is SQIVND in the germline V gene (reference sequence). The CDR3 is 14 residues long.

The chain links TRBV9 to TRBJ2-2, with 11 bases fitting TRBD2. V gave up 0 bases and J gave up 7 bases; unmatched junction bases: 5. The germline V gene has CDR1 SGDLS and CDR2 YYNGEE. The CDR3 consists of 16 residues. The CDR3 DNA reads as TGTGCCAGCAGCGTAGTTAGCGGGAGGGCCAGCGGGGAGCTGTTTTTT. It translates to CASSVVSGRASGELFF.

This clone came up once. V is TRBV11-2 and J is TRBJ1-1; D gene unclear. The V and J ends lost 3 bases and 5 bases respectively, with 7 bases between them. CDR1 and CDR2 from the germline V gene are SGHAT and FQNNGV. There are 12 residues in the CDR3. In DNA, the CDR3 is TGTGCCAGCAGCTTTGAGGGTACTGAAGCTTTCTTT. It yields the protein CASSFEGTEAFF.

This chain connects TRBV18 to TRBJ1-6, with TRBD1 as a possible D gene (5 bases). The CDR3 has 17 amino acids. Trimming removed 0 bases from V and 14 bases from J, with 23 bases in between. Germline V gene lookup returns CDR1 KGHSH and CDR2 LQKENI. CDR3 DNA: TGTGCCAGCTCACCACCGGGGACTGACGGCGGAACCGGGGCCCTCCACTTT. Protein product: CASSPPGTDGGTGALHF.

V is TRBV7-2 and J is TRBJ2-1; 9 bases agree with TRBD2. Germline V CDR1 and CDR2: SGHTA, FQGNSA. V shed 3 bases, J shed 6 bases, and the junction held 9 bases outside the gene matches. The length of the CDR3 is 16 residues. The CDR3: CASSFSSGTFLNEQFF. CDR3 coding DNA: TGTGCCAGCAGCTTTTCTAGCGGGACCTTCCTCAATGAGCAGTTCTTC.

This clone was counted only a few times. This chain joins TRBV7-2 and TRBJ2-3; D gene ambiguous. The V end lost 7 bases, the J end lost 5 bases, and 16 bases lay between the germline ends. CDR3 length: 14 residues. Germline CDR1 and CDR2: SGHTA and FQGNSA. CDR3 nucleotides: TGTGCCAGCACCGCCCGGGTAGTTGAAGATACGCAGTATTTT. Protein sequence: CASTARVVEDTQYF.

The rearrangement links TRBV19 to TRBJ1-5, with TRBD1 matching over 11 bases. There are 15 residues in the CDR3. J lost 4 bases, V lost 4 bases, and 3 bases had no gene match. Germline V gives CDR1 LNHDA, CDR2 SQIVND (reference sequence). The CDR3 coding sequence is TGTGCCAGTAGTAGGGACAGGGGGAGGAATCAGCCCCAGCATTTT. Its translation: CASSRDRGRNQPQHF.

The sample holds a few counts of this clone. The chain joins TRBV9 to TRBJ2-1, with 7 bases identical to TRBD2. Germline CDR1 reads SGDLS; CDR2 reads YYNGEE. This CDR3 region has 14 residues. J was trimmed by 8 bases and V by 4 bases; bases with no gene match: 9. CDR3 region: CASSRSWEGDEQFF. CDR3 bases: TGTGCCAGCAGCCGATCGTGGGAGGGCGATGAGCAGTTCTTC.

This chain links TRBV18 with TRBJ2-1; TRBD2 might be the D (5 bases). Germline V gene data show CDR1 as KGHSH and CDR2 as LQKENI. The CDR3 totals 14 residues. V was cut by 3 bases and J by 8 bases, with 14 bases left in between. For the CDR3, the DNA is TGTGCCAGCTCACCTAGCAGAGGGCAGGATGAGCAGTTCTTC. It codes for CASSPSRGQDEQFF. Filled out from reference TRBV18 and TRBJ2-1, the complete variable domain reads NAGVMQNPRHLVRRRGQEARLRCSPMKGHSHVYWYRQLPEEGLKFMVYLQKENIIDESGMPKERFSAEFPKEGPSILRIQQVVRGDSAAYFCASSPSRGQDEQFFGPGTRLTVL.

The rearrangement links TRBV4-1 to TRBJ2-7; D might be TRBD1 (7 bases). The CDR3 is 14 amino acids. The V gene's germline CDR1 is MGHRA and CDR2 YSYEKL. Trimming stripped 3 bases from V and 3 bases from J, with 12 bases between. The CDR3 reads CASSQPGGNYEQYF. CDR3 bases: TGCGCCAGCAGCCAGCCAGGGGGGAACTACGAGCAGTACTTC.

Concerning this clone: The identical CDR3 is also encoded by other nucleotide sequences in the sample. The rearrangement joins TRBV4-1 to TRBJ1-3, with D perhaps matching TRBD1 (6 bases). Germline V gene lookup returns CDR1 MGHRA and CDR2 YSYEKL. The V end lost 2 bases, the J end lost 3 bases, and 29 bases lay between the germline ends. The CDR3 is made up of 21 amino acids. CDR3 nucleotide sequence: TGCGCCAGCAGCCAATCACCTCACTGGCTCGGGGGGCTACCGGTTGGAAACACCATATATTTT. Protein sequence: CASSQSPHWLGGLPVGNTIYF.

The rearrangement links TRBV27 to TRBJ1-5; 7 bases agree with TRBD1. Germline V gene sequence: CDR1 MNHEY, CDR2 SMNVEV (reference sequence). Trimming at V came to 6 bases and at J to 5 bases, leaving 16 bases not matched to a gene. The CDR3 length is 17 residues. The CDR3 nucleotides are TGTGCCAGCAGCTCCGACGGTAGGGGCAGGGGGTATCAGCCCCAGCATTTT. Its protein is CASSSDGRGRGYQPQHF.

This clone was picked up a small number of times. The CDR3 DNA sequence: TGTGCCAGTAGCCCCTTATACGGGGGGCTAGAAAAACTGTTTTTT. Residues: CASSPLYGGLEKLFF. The J gene is TRBJ1-4, the V gene TRBV19, with D possibly being TRBD1 (6 bases). CDR1 is LNHDA, CDR2 SQIVND, per germline (reference sequence). V gave up 6 bases and J gave up 8 bases, with 19 bases separating them. This CDR3 region has 15 residues.

This clone was counted a few times. The chain has TRBV30 and TRBJ1-1; tentatively, D is TRBD1 (5 bases). The CDR3 spans 15 residues. Trimming took off 4 bases at V and 3 bases at J, with 18 bases between the two ends. Germline CDR1 is GTSNPN and CDR2 is SVGIG (reference sequence). CDR3 region: CAWNTANQGDTEAFF. The CDR3 DNA sequence: TGTGCCTGGAATACAGCGAACCAGGGCGACACTGAAGCTTTCTTT. The variable domain in full, completed from reference TRBV30 and TRBJ1-1, reads SQTIHQWPATLVQPVGSPLSLECTVEGTSNPNLYWYRQAAGRGLQLLFYSVGIGQISSEVPQNLSASRPQDRQFILSSKKLLLSDSGFYLCAWNTANQGDTEAFFGQGTRLTVV.

The chain has TRBV9 and TRBJ1-1, with a weak D call TRBD1 (6 bases). Germline CDR1 SGDLS, CDR2 YYNGEE. Trimming stripped 3 bases from V and 3 bases from J, with 15 bases between. This CDR3 region has 15 residues. CDR3 nucleotide sequence: TGTGCCAGCAGCGATAACAGGGAAGTGGACACTGAAGCTTTCTTT. Protein product: CASSDNREVDTEAFF.

The chain carries TRBV4-2 and TRBJ2-3; 7 nucleotides match TRBD2. The CDR3 loop spans 17 amino acids. Germline loops: CDR1 LGHNA, CDR2 YNFKEQ. J lost 3 bases, V lost 3 bases, and 12 bases had no gene match. DNA for the CDR3: TGTGCCAGCAGCCATGTCCCTGGACTAGAGGGGACAGATACGCAGTATTTT. It is translated as CASSHVPGLEGTDTQYF.

The rearrangement uses TRBV5-6 and TRBJ2-7, with D unresolved. In germline, CDR1 is SGHDT, CDR2 YYEEEE. The length of the CDR3 is 11 residues. Between the trimmed V and J ends, which lost 3 bases and 5 bases, there was a span of 6 bases. The CDR3 DNA reads TGTGCCAGCAGCTCGAGCAACGAGCAGTACTTC. It translates to CASSSSNEQYF.

This chain connects TRBV11-3 to TRBJ2-1; 7 nucleotides match TRBD2. CDR3 length: 15 residues. CDR1 and CDR2 from the germline V gene are SGHNT and YENEEA. V gave up 3 bases and J gave up 4 bases; unmatched junction bases: 6. The CDR3 spells CASSFAGEEYNEQFF. CDR3 nucleotide sequence: TGTGCCAGCAGCTTTGCGGGAGAGGAGTACAATGAGCAGTTCTTC.

The rearrangement links TRBV21-1 to TRBJ2-3; the table calls TRBD2, which could not be checked here. TRBV21-1 is given as a pseudogene. CDR3 length: 15 amino acids. This CDR3 is CASSKVKREGDTQYF. Here the CDR3 DNA reads TGTGCCAGCAGCAAAGTCAAGCGGGAGGGAGATACGCAGTATTTT.

The genes are TRBV18 and TRBJ1-2; D ambiguous. The CDR3 sequence is 17 residues long. In germline, CDR1 is KGHSH, CDR2 LQKENI. Trimming left V 2 bases short and J 4 bases short, with 20 bases between. CDR3 nucleotides: TGTGCCAGCTCACCAGATGAAGAGGGAACAAGACTCTATGGCTACACCTTC. It codes for CASSPDEEGTRLYGYTF.

This clone was found once. The V call is TRBV29-1, the J call TRBJ1-4; no definite D call. The CDR3 consists of 13 residues. CDR1 and CDR2 (germline): SQVTM, ANQGSEA. Trimming took off 7 bases at V and 8 bases at J, with 17 bases between the two ends. CDR3: CSAQLPPEEKLFF. DNA for the CDR3: TGCAGCGCACAGCTACCTCCGGAAGAAAAACTGTTTTTT.